This TCR beta chain comes out of a study of beta chain features in type 1 diabetes. The study, taken as a whole, reports: A closer apparent resemblance between naive, central memory and Treg TCRB repertoires was seen in patients than in healthy donors. Insertions were fewer and deletions more numerous at VDJ junctions in type 1 diabetes patients.

The CDR3 contains 14 residues. CDR1 is GTSNPN and CDR2 is SVGIG in the germline V gene (reference sequence). V shed 0 bases and J shed 6 bases, with 12 bases lying between them. For this clone: Its antigen remains unidentified.

Reverse transcription of all isolated RNA meant that expressed TCRB transcripts were sequenced. Sequencing of naive, central memory and regulatory T cell samples gave an average of around 3.6 million reads. TCRdb keeps only in-frame clones here, not all; method: immunoSEQ multiplex PCR. The repertoire holds some 360,000 clones, with around 20% as singletons. The TCR comes from a woman between 18 and 29 years old in good health. This rearrangement joins TRBV30 to TRBJ1-5, with D possibly being TRBD1 (6 bases). Sequenced input: naive CD4+ T cells from blood. CDR3 nucleotides: TGTGCCTGGAGTGTAGGGGGGGCGAGTCAGCCCCAGCATTTT. This translates into CAWSVGGASQPQHF. Together with reference TRBV30 and TRBJ1-5, the CDR3 gives the full variable domain: SQTIHQWPATLVQPVGSPLSLECTVEGTSNPNLYWYRQAAGRGLQLLFYSVGIGQISSEVPQNLSASRPQDRQFILSSKKLLLSDSGFYLCAWSVGGASQPQHFGDGTRLSIL.